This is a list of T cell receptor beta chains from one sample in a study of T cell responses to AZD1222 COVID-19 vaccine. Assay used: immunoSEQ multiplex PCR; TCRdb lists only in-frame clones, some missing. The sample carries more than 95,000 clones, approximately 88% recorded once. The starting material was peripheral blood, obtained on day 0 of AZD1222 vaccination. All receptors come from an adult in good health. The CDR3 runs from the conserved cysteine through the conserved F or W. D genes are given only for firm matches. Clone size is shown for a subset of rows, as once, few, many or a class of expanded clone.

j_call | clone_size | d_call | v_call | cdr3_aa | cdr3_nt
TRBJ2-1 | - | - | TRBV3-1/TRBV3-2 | CASSRRSGSEQFF | TGTGCCAGCAGCCGACGATCGGGGAGTGAGCAGTTCTTC
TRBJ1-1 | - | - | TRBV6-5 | CASSYLKGTTEAFF | TGTGCCAGCAGTTACCTAAAAGGGACCACTGAAGCTTTCTTT
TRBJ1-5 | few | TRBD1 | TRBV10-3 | CAIQQGARQPQHF | TGTGCCATACAGCAGGGGGCCCGGCAGCCCCAGCATTTT
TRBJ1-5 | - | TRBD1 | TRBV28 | CASSSYLRGLQPQHF | TGTGCCAGCAGTTCGTACTTGAGGGGGCTTCAGCCCCAGCATTTT
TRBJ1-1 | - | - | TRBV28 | CASSTTANTEAFF | TGTGCCAGCAGTACGACGGCGAACACTGAAGCTTTCTTT
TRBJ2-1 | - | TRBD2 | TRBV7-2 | CASSLRTSGYNEQFF | TGTGCCAGCAGCCTAAGGACTAGCGGGTACAATGAGCAGTTCTTC
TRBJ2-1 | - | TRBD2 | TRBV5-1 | CASSLAGGLAGVREQFF | TGCGCCAGCAGCTTGGCCGGGGGTCTAGCGGGAGTTCGTGAGCAGTTCTTC
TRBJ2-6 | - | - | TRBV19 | CASSPRFATVTGANVLTF | TGTGCCAGTAGCCCACGGTTTGCGACAGTCACTGGGGCCAACGTCCTGACTTTC
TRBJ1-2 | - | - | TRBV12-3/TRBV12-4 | CASSLGGDRRYTF | TGTGCCAGCAGTTTAGGTGGGGATCGGCGCTACACCTTC
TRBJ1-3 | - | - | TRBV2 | CASSENSGNTIYF | TGTGCCAGCAGTGAAAACAGCGGAAACACCATATATTTT
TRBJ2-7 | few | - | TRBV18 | CASSPPGSYEQYF | TGTGCCAGCTCACCCCCAGGCTCCTACGAGCAGTACTTC
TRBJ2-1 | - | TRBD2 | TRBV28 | CASSSGTSGRNWFF | TGTGCCAGCAGCTCCGGGACTAGCGGGAGGAACTGGTTCTTC
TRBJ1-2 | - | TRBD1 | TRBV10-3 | CAVRGYGYTF | TGTGCCGTCAGGGGGTATGGCTACACCTTC
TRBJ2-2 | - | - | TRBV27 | CASSLRVNTGELFF | TGTGCCAGCAGTTTAAGGGTTAACACCGGGGAGCTGTTTTTT
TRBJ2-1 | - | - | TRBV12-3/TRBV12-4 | CASSLLNEQFF | TGTGCCAGCAGTTTACTCAATGAGCAGTTCTTC
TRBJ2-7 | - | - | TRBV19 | CASSMLLSYEQYF | TGTGCCAGTAGTATGTTGCTCTCCTACGAGCAGTACTTC
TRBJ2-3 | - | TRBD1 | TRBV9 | CASSVSQGATDTQYF | TGTGCCAGCAGCGTATCCCAGGGGGCAACAGATACGCAGTATTTT
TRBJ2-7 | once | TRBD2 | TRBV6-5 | CASSRSASGYYEQYF | TGTGCCAGCAGTCGGTCGGCTAGCGGATACTACGAGCAGTACTTC
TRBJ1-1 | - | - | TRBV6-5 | CASTLDRNTEAFF | TGTGCCAGCACCCTGGACAGGAACACTGAAGCTTTCTTT
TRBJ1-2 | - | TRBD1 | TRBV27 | CASSFWTAGTGGADYGYTF | TGTGCCAGCAGTTTTTGGACGGCCGGGACAGGGGGCGCCGACTATGGCTACACCTTC
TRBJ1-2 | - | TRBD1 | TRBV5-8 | CASNSQGASYGYTF | TGTGCCAGCAACTCACAGGGGGCCTCCTATGGCTACACCTTC
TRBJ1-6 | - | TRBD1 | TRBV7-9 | CASSLEGGGSPLHF | TGTGCCAGCAGCTTAGAAGGGGGCGGTTCACCCCTCCACTTT
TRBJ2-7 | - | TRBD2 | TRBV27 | CASSTRLAGAHEQYF | TGTGCCAGCAGCACACGACTAGCGGGAGCACACGAGCAGTACTTC
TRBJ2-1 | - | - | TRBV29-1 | CSLSLNPTEQFF | TGCAGCCTGTCGCTGAATCCCACTGAGCAGTTCTTC